Listed below are T cell receptor beta chains from one sample, sequenced in a study of tumor-infiltrating lymphocytes in primary liver carcinoma. TCRdb re-called the multiplex PCR reads through MiXCR, storing one row per CDR3 protein. The data show about 22,000 distinct CDR3 sequences, approximately 80% seen once. The sample comprised liver tumor tissue from sampling region 2. The receptor set was obtained from a woman in her 30s with primary liver carcinoma and hepatitis B virus infection. The CDR3 runs from the conserved cysteine through the conserved F or W. D genes are given only for firm matches. Size is omitted from some rows. Given values are once, few, many or a class for expanded clones.

TRBJ1-2	18	-	TRBV6-1	-	CTSSGRFLVLRPNYGCTF	-
TRBJ2-3	16	-	TRBV12-3/TRBV12-4	-	CASSFSMGLGTDTQYF	TGTGCCAGCAGTTTTTCTATGGGATTAGGGACAGATACGCAGTATTTT
TRBJ2-5	13	many	TRBV5-6	-	CASAETRWETQYF	TGTGCCAGCGCAGAGACTAGATGGGAGACCCAGTACTTC
TRBJ2-3	18	-	TRBV4-3	-	CASSQSVWLGYPEDTQYF	TGCGCCAGCAGCCAGTCGGTCTGGCTGGGTTATCCCGAAGATACGCAGTATTTT
TRBJ2-5	15	many	TRBV7-9	-	CASSQGLNWGETQYF	TGTGCCAGCAGCCAGGGACTCAACTGGGGAGAGACCCAGTACTTC
TRBJ1-6	15	many	TRBV7-9	-	CASSPGGSYNSPLHF	TGTGCCAGCAGCCCGGGGGGCTCCTATAATTCACCCCTCCACTTT
TRBJ2-2	19	-	TRBV4-3	TRBD2	CTSSILAGGPRSNTGELFF	TGCACCAGCAGCATACTAGCGGGAGGGCCCCGTTCGAATACCGGGGAGCTGTTTTTT
TRBJ2-5	15	once	TRBV5-1	-	CASSFNGPPQGTQHF	TGCGCCAGCAGCTTCAACGGTCCCCCGCAAGGGACCCAGCATTTC
TRBJ2-2	19	-	TRBV6-1	-	CASSETLPGRAANTGELFF	TGCGCCAGCAGTGAAACCCTTCCCGGGCGCGCCGCGAACACGGGGGAGCTGTTTTTT
TRBJ1-1	16	-	TRBV4-2	-	CASSPVEGRRNTEVLF	TGTGCCAGCAGCCCCGTCGAGGGGAGAAGGAACACTGAAGTTCTCTTT
TRBJ1-2	13	-	TRBV6-2/TRBV6-3	-	CVGSPQTDYGYTF	TGTGTCGGCAGTCCACAGACAGACTATGGCTACACCTTC
TRBJ2-5	15	many	TRBV5-1	-	CASSFNGPPQETQYF	TGCGCCAGCAGCTTCAACGGTCCCCCGCAAGAGACCCAGTACTTC
TRBJ2-5	15	-	TRBV10-3	-	CAICEPATRQEIQYF	TGTGCCATCTGTGAGCCGGCTACCAGACAAGAGATCCAGTACTTC
TRBJ2-2	18	once	TRBV11-2	TRBD2	CASNSPRAGGPNTGEQFF	TGTGCCAGTAACTCACCCCGAGCGGGAGGCCCGAACACCGGGGAGCAGTTTTTT
TRBJ2-1	14	-	TRBV10-3	-	CVISPTAIRDEQFF	TGTGTCATCAGTCCTACGGCGATCCGGGATGAGCAGTTCTTC